This T cell receptor (beta chain) was captured in a study of cytomegalovirus exposure and HLA in healthy donors. Findings and limits, study-wide: Per published reports, the classifier diagnosed cytomegalovirus status with high specificity and sensitivity.

The PCR contained 60 Vbeta and 13 Jbeta primers. In the original processing: Among the unique TCR beta chains that a later analysis counted, about 81 million in all, 9.5 million to 11 million were shared. Method: immunoSEQ multiplex PCR; TCRdb's copy keeps in-frame clones and lacks some. V, J and clone size are taken as reported in that table, and D and trimming were inferred from the DNA itself. The profile covers approximately 110,000 clones, with about 81% appearing a single time and approximately 1.1% taken by the ten largest. Trimming shortened V by 2 bases and J by 7 bases, and 17 bases separated the two germline ends. CDR1 and CDR2 from the germline V gene are SGHAT and FQDESV (reference sequence). The CDR3 runs 16 residues. Comment on this clone: Its antigen is currently unknown.

This chain joins TRBV11-1 and TRBJ2-2, with a possible D match to TRBD2 (5 bases). The sequence was collected from a woman aged 30 to 39 in good health and CMV-seronegative. Sequenced: PBMCs. The CDR3 sequence: CASSLWSPSRGGELFF. The CDR3, as DNA: TGTGCCAGCAGCTTATGGTCTCCATCTCGGGGCGGGGAGCTGTTTTTT.